This T cell receptor (beta chain) appears in the sequencing data of a study of T cells in localized non-small cell lung cancer. Findings and limits, study-wide: The appearance of a median approximately 60 of the top 100 tumor clones was seen in adjacent lung.

Regarding this clone: Antigen: not known.

Trimming cost V 3 bases and J 4 bases; bases outside gene matches: 0. Per the germline V gene, CDR1 is SGHAT and CDR2 is FQNNGV. The CDR3 length is 13 residues. Libraries were prepared by immunoSEQ multiplex PCR; TCRdb keeps only in-frame clonotypes and omits some of them. The sample consists of some 27,000 clones, 70% to 90% of them appearing once. Material: peripheral blood, obtained before any cancer treatment. V is TRBV11-2 and J is TRBJ1-1; TRBD1 aligns across 9 bases. The sequence was obtained from a woman aged 18-49 years with stage I lung adenocarcinoma. The CDR3 is CASSLTGGTEAFF. DNA for the CDR3: TGTGCCAGCAGCTTGACAGGGGGCACTGAAGCTTTCTTT. Combining the CDR3 with reference TRBV11-2 and TRBJ1-1 gives the whole variable domain EAGVAQSPRYKIIEKRQSVAFWCNPISGHATLYWYQQILGQGPKLLIQFQNNGVVDDSQLPKDRFSAERLKGVDSTLKIQPAKLEDSAVYLCASSLTGGTEAFFGQGTRLTVV.